One sample yielded the 25 T cell receptor beta chains listed below, sequenced in a study of shared clonotypes between healthy human individuals. Positive CCR7 selection of CD45RO-negative cells yielded the naive CD8 cells, and terminally differentiated effector memory CD45RA+ cells were excluded. The table came from immunoSEQ multiplex PCR; TCRdb's copy has only in-frame clones and leaves some out. The data show roughly 850,000 clones, about 96% seen once. Sequencing was carried out using naive CD8+ T cells sorted from blood. The origin of the receptors is a man aged 25-45 years in good health.

This rearrangement joins TRBV27 to TRBJ2-7; TRBD2 matches 8 bases. The CDR3 contains 15 residues. Germline V CDR1 and CDR2: MNHEY, SMNVEV (reference sequence). V lost 2 bases, J lost 2 bases, and 5 bases stayed unmatched. CDR3 sequence: CASSLQSSGTYEQYF. The DNA for the CDR3 is TGTGCCAGCAGTTTACAGAGTAGCGGGACCTACGAGCAGTACTTC.

The rearrangement uses TRBV9 and TRBJ2-2, with TRBD2 as a possible D gene (5 bases). V lost 2 bases, J lost 6 bases, and 8 bases lay in between. Germline-derived CDR1 and CDR2 are SGDLS and YYNGEE. The CDR3 totals 13 residues. The CDR3 DNA reads TGTGCCAGCAGCGTCATGGGAGCCGGGGAGCTGTTTTTT. This gives the protein CASSVMGAGELFF.

This chain uses TRBV5-4 with TRBJ2-3; no reliable D call. The CDR3 has 12 residues. V was trimmed by 4 bases and J by 5 bases, leaving 8 bases between them. The germline V gene has CDR1 SGHNT and CDR2 YYREEE (reference sequence). CDR3 DNA: TGTGCCAGCAGCCGGCCGGGAGATACGCAGTATTTT. The encoded protein is CASSRPGDTQYF.

The chain employs TRBV7-2 and TRBJ1-1, with D unclear. Trimming took off 2 bases at V and 0 bases at J, with 10 bases between the two ends. Per the germline V gene, CDR1 is SGHTA and CDR2 is FQGNSA. The CDR3 length is 15 residues. The CDR3 loop reads CASSLMNGVNTEAFF. CDR3 bases: TGTGCCAGCAGCTTAATGAACGGGGTGAACACTGAAGCTTTCTTT.

This clone was counted between two and nine times. The same CDR3 is also encoded by other DNA sequences in this sample. This chain joins TRBV6-1 and TRBJ2-7; D may be TRBD2 (5 bases). The V end lost 2 bases, the J end lost 2 bases, and 7 bases lay between the germline ends. Germline CDR1 and CDR2: MNHNS and SASEGT. The CDR3 contains 13 residues. The CDR3 spells CASSETGTYEQYF. As DNA, the CDR3 is TGTGCCAGCAGTGAAACCGGGACCTACGAGCAGTACTTC.

J is TRBJ2-7 and V is TRBV4-3; D may be TRBD1 (5 bases). Germline assignment: CDR1 LGHNA and CDR2 YSLEER. The CDR3 totals 15 residues. The ends were cut back, 4 bases at V and 3 bases at J, with 16 bases in the middle. The CDR3 sequence is CASSPSQTGVYEQYF. The CDR3, as DNA: TGCGCCAGCAGCCCCTCCCAAACAGGAGTCTACGAGCAGTACTTC.

This chain uses TRBV7-9 with TRBJ2-1; no definite D call. Trimming shortened V by 6 bases and J by 6 bases, and 12 bases separated the two germline ends. The CDR3 runs 13 residues. The germline V gene encodes CDR1 SEHNR and CDR2 FQNEAQ (reference sequence). Here the CDR3 DNA reads TGTGCCAGCAGGAACCCTGGACGCAATGAGCAGTTCTTC. Protein sequence: CASRNPGRNEQFF.

The chain uses TRBV5-1 and TRBJ1-2; D is unresolved. The CDR3 is 12 amino acids. Trimming cost V 5 bases and J 6 bases, with 11 bases left between them. Germline CDR1 is SGHRS and CDR2 is YFSETQ. CDR3 sequence reads: CASRSDTDGYTF. As DNA, the CDR3 is TGCGCCAGCAGGTCTGACACGGATGGCTACACCTTC. Based on the CDR3 plus reference TRBV5-1 and TRBJ1-2, the full variable domain is KAGVTQTPRYLIKTRGQQVTLSCSPISGHRSVSWYQQTPGQGLQFLFEYFSETQRNKGNFPGRFSGRQFSNSRSEMNVSTLELGDSALYLCASRSDTDGYTFGSGTRLTVV.

The chain combines TRBV25-1 with TRBJ1-2; 8 bases are a match to TRBD1. Trimming took 2 bases from V and 3 from J; bases not matched to a gene: 5. This CDR3 is built from 15 residues. Germline V gives CDR1 MGHDK, CDR2 SYGVNS. The CDR3 DNA reads as TGTGCCAGCAGTGAAACCCGGACAGGGTACTATGGCTACACCTTC. Translating it yields CASSETRTGYYGYTF.

The V gene is TRBV7-9, the J gene TRBJ2-1; TRBD2 agrees at 8 bases. Unmatched junction bases numbered 4, after V lost 5 bases and J lost 4 bases. The CDR3 runs to 14 residues. Germline assignment: CDR1 SEHNR and CDR2 FQNEAQ (reference sequence). The CDR3 DNA sequence: TGTGCCAGCAGCCCCAGCGGGGGATACAATGAGCAGTTCTTC. It yields the protein CASSPSGGYNEQFF.

In nucleotides, the CDR3 is TGTGCCAGCAGCCCGCAGTTTGGTAGCGGGCTTGAGGAGCAGTTCTTC. Translated: CASSPQFGSGLEEQFF. V gene TRBV7-9 combines with J gene TRBJ2-1, with 7 bases matching TRBD2. Germline CDR1 and CDR2: SEHNR and FQNEAQ (reference sequence). The V gene end was trimmed by 5 bases and the J gene end by 10 bases; junction bases not matched to a gene: 17. The CDR3 consists of 16 residues.

Comments on this clone: One base away lies a much larger clone, so this may be a sequencing read error. The rearrangement joins TRBV5-1 to TRBJ2-5; D is unclear. The DNA end is more similar to TRBJ2-7, so the J call may be wrong. The CDR3 extends over 12 amino acids. Germline CDR1 and CDR2: SGHRS and YFSETQ. In DNA form, the CDR3 reads TGCGCCAGCAGCTTGGAATCCTACGAGCAGTACTTC. This translates into CASSLESYEQYF.

This chain connects TRBV7-6 to TRBJ2-5; maybe TRBD1 (6 bases). Trimming cost V 1 base and J 4 bases, with 13 bases left between them. There are 15 residues in the CDR3. Germline V CDR1 and CDR2: SGHVS, FNYEAQ. The CDR3 loop reads CASSLVTGPVETQYF. The CDR3 nucleotides read TGTGCCAGCAGCTTAGTGACAGGCCCCGTAGAGACCCAGTACTTC.

V usage is TRBV7-2 and J usage is TRBJ2-3; 10 bases match TRBD1. CDR1 SGHTA and CDR2 FQGNSA come from the germline V gene. The CDR3 contains 16 residues. After removal of 4 bases from V and 5 bases from J, the junction contained 9 bases not matched to a gene. Here the CDR3 DNA reads TGTGCCAGCAGCTGGAGGACAGGGGGACCGGTAGATACGCAGTATTTT. It translates to CASSWRTGGPVDTQYF.

J is TRBJ2-2 and V is TRBV5-1; 8 bases agree with TRBD2. The CDR3 is 13 amino acids. Trimming cost V 8 bases and J 9 bases; bases outside gene matches: 9. CDR1 is SGHRS, CDR2 YFSETQ, per germline. The CDR3 DNA follows: TGCGCCAGGCCGGGCCAGCGGGAGAGGGAGCTGTTTTTT. It specifies CARPGQRERELFF.

The chain couples TRBV7-6 to TRBJ2-2; D could derive from TRBD1 or TRBD2 (5 bases each). The V gene lost 7 bases and the J gene lost 4 bases, with 13 bases spanning the gap. This CDR3 has 14 amino acids. Germline-derived CDR1 and CDR2 are SGHVS and FNYEAQ. The CDR3 spells CASTWDLGTGELFF. As DNA, the CDR3 is TGTGCCAGCACCTGGGACCTCGGCACCGGGGAGCTGTTTTTT.

The chain employs TRBV5-8 and TRBJ2-6, with D possibly TRBD1 on 5 matching bases. The CDR3 spans 16 residues. The V end lost 4 bases, the J end lost 0 bases, and 11 bases lay between the germline ends. Per the germline V gene, CDR1 is SGHTS and CDR2 is YDEGEE. CDR3 residues: CASSTPDSSGANVLTF. The DNA of the CDR3 is TGTGCCAGCAGCACTCCCGACAGCTCTGGGGCCAACGTCCTGACTTTC.

This clone was recorded only once. The gene calls are TRBV13 and TRBJ1-1; weak D call: TRBD1 (6 bases). CDR1 and CDR2 from the germline V gene are PRHDT and FYEKMQ (reference sequence). The V gene lost 1 base and the J gene lost 2 bases, with 11 bases spanning the gap. The CDR3 length is 15 residues. CDR3 sequence reads: CASSLAPGANTEAFF. In DNA, the CDR3 is TGTGCCAGCAGCTTAGCCCCGGGGGCCAACACTGAAGCTTTCTTT.

This clone was detected only a few times. Other DNA sequences of this sample code for an identical CDR3. The genes are TRBV7-9 and TRBJ2-7, with D hard to call. This CDR3 comprises 11 residues. Trimming cost V 1 base and J 6 bases, with 4 bases left between them. CDR1 SEHNR and CDR2 FQNEAQ come from the germline V gene (reference sequence). The CDR3 here is CASSLGPEQYF. In DNA form, the CDR3 reads TGTGCCAGCAGCTTAGGGCCCGAGCAGTACTTC.

The CDR3 protein is CASSPYVSYEQYF. In nucleotides, the CDR3 is TGCGCCAGCAGCCCGTACGTTAGTTACGAGCAGTACTTC. This chain connects TRBV4-3 to TRBJ2-7; no reliable D call. The CDR3 has 13 residues. V dropped 4 bases and J dropped 4 bases, with 11 bases sitting between them. Per germline, CDR1 LGHNA and CDR2 YSLEER.

The genes are TRBV20-1 and TRBJ2-7; tentative D call: TRBD2 (5 bases). CDR3 length equals 11 residues. V lost 4 bases and J 3 bases, leaving 7 bases between the germline ends. Per germline, CDR1 DFQATT and CDR2 SNEGSKA (reference sequence). CDR3 protein: CSANRDYEQYF. As DNA, the CDR3 is TGCAGTGCTAACCGGGACTACGAGCAGTACTTC.

The chain carries TRBV7-6 and TRBJ2-1; D unclear. The CDR3 runs 13 residues. In germline, CDR1 is SGHVS, CDR2 FNYEAQ. Trimming removed 1 base at V and 5 bases at J, with 6 bases between. CDR3 DNA: TGTGCCAGCAGCTTAGACCACGACAATGAGCAGTTCTTC. This translates into CASSLDHDNEQFF. The full variable domain, rest sourced from reference TRBV7-6 and TRBJ2-1, is GAGVSQSPRYKVTKRGQDVALRCDPISGHVSLYWYRQALGQGPEFLTYFNYEAQQDKSGLPNDRFSAERPEGSISTLTIQRTEQRDSAMYRCASSLDHDNEQFFGPGTRLTVL.

A single count supports this clone. The V call is TRBV7-9, the J call TRBJ2-7; D not certain. V was pared by 3 bases and J by 2 bases, with 5 bases between. Germline V gene data show CDR1 as SEHNR and CDR2 as FQNEAQ (reference sequence). CDR3 length: 12 residues. The CDR3 here is CASSFSTYEQYF. Written as DNA, the CDR3 is TGTGCCAGCAGCTTCTCAACCTACGAGCAGTACTTC.

The chain joins TRBV20-1 to TRBJ1-1; D ambiguous. Germline V gene data show CDR1 as DFQATT and CDR2 as SNEGSKA (reference sequence). This CDR3 region has 11 residues. Between the trimmed V and J ends, which lost 2 bases and 3 bases, there was a span of 4 bases. The CDR3 sequence: CSARWDTEAFF. CDR3 nucleotide sequence: TGCAGTGCTAGATGGGACACTGAAGCTTTCTTT.

This chain uses TRBV7-2 with TRBJ1-1, with TRBD1 identical over 8 bases. CDR1 is SGHTA and CDR2 is FQGNSA in the germline V gene. This CDR3 has 14 residues. The V segment lost 4 bases and the J segment 1 base; nucleotides outside the gene matches: 2. This CDR3 reads CASSYDRGNTEAFF. The CDR3 nucleotides are TGTGCCAGCAGCTACGACAGGGGGAACACTGAAGCTTTCTTT. The entire variable domain, with the rest obtained from reference TRBV7-2 and TRBJ1-1, is as follows: GAGVSQSPSNKVTEKGKDVELRCDPISGHTALYWYRQSLGQGLEFLIYFQGNSAPDKSGLPSDRFSAERTGGSVSTLTIQRTQQEDSAVYLCASSYDRGNTEAFFGQGTRLTVV.